This passage covers 28 T cell receptor beta chains from one sample sequenced in a study of OX40 agonist ivuxolimab in advanced cancers. Profiling relied on immunoSEQ multiplex PCR, and the TCRdb table lists in-frame clones only, not all of them. The sample shows over 80,000 clones, about 89% of them seen only once. Sequences were derived from CD4+ or CD8+ T cells sorted from blood, sampled in a trial of the OX40 agonist ivuxolimab. Source of these receptors: an adult with an advanced solid tumor such as melanoma, head and neck, liver or kidney cancer.

This chain uses TRBV5-1 with TRBJ1-1, with D tentatively TRBD1 (5 bases). The CDR3 extends over 14 amino acids. The ends were cut back, 3 bases at V and 1 base at J, with 10 bases in the middle. Germline V lookup: CDR1 SGHRS, CDR2 YFSETQ. CDR3 in DNA: TGCGCCAGCAGCTCGACAGCGTCGAACACTGAAGCTTTCTTT. This translates into CASSSTASNTEAFF. The full variable domain, with the rest looked up from reference TRBV5-1 and TRBJ1-1, is KAGVTQTPRYLIKTRGQQVTLSCSPISGHRSVSWYQQTPGQGLQFLFEYFSETQRNKGNFPGRFSGRQFSNSRSEMNVSTLELGDSALYLCASSSTASNTEAFFGQGTRLTVV.

This clone was seen a single time. V and J are TRBV5-1 and TRBJ2-5; D call uncertain. Germline assignment: CDR1 SGHRS and CDR2 YFSETQ. The V gene lost 4 bases and the J gene lost 5 bases, with 6 bases spanning the gap. The CDR3 loop spans 11 amino acids. CDR3 residues: CASSTEETQYF. The CDR3 DNA follows: TGCGCCAGCAGCACGGAGGAGACCCAGTACTTC.

The chain is built from TRBV6-5 and TRBJ1-3; the match to TRBD1 covers 7 bases. From germline, CDR1 is MNHEY and CDR2 SVGAGI. The ends lost 6 bases at V and 2 bases at J; junction bases unmatched: 4. The CDR3 loop spans 14 amino acids. In DNA, the CDR3 is TGTGCCAGCAGGGAGGGGACAGCTGGAAACACCATATATTTT. Protein: CASREGTAGNTIYF.

The V call is TRBV18, the J call TRBJ2-1; TRBD2 agrees at 10 bases. Germline V gene data show CDR1 as KGHSH and CDR2 as LQKENI. V trimming: 3 bases; J trimming: 2 bases; junction bases outside the gene matches: 7. The CDR3 is made up of 17 amino acids. CDR3 DNA: TGTGCCAGCTCACCCGCAACTAGCGGGATTACCTACAATGAGCAGTTCTTC. Protein product: CASSPATSGITYNEQFF.

The chain combines TRBV9 with TRBJ2-7; 10 bases line up with TRBD2. Germline trimming cut 4 bases from V and 2 bases from J; bases unmatched to any gene: 3. This CDR3 comprises 14 residues. Germline assignment: CDR1 SGDLS and CDR2 YYNGEE. CDR3 DNA sequence: TGTGCCAGCAGCCCAGGACTAGCGGCCTACGAGCAGTACGTC. Protein: CASSPGLAAYEQYV.

This chain uses TRBV5-1 with TRBJ2-1, with 12 positions matching TRBD2. This CDR3 has 16 amino acids. Germline CDR1 and CDR2: SGHRS and YFSETQ. Trimming at V came to 4 bases and at J to 9 bases, leaving 11 bases not matched to a gene. In DNA, the CDR3 is TGCGCCAGCAGCCTCAGTCTAGCGGGAGGGGAGGTTGAGCAGTTCTTC. As protein: CASSLSLAGGEVEQFF.

This clone was found once. CDR3 coding DNA: TGCGCCAGCAGCTTAGCCGAGGGGGGCCATGGCTACACCTTC. Translated: CASSLAEGGHGYTF. V usage is TRBV5-1 and J usage is TRBJ1-2; possibly TRBD1 for D (6 bases). Germline-derived CDR1 and CDR2 are SGHRS and YFSETQ. Trimming shortened V by 2 bases and J by 6 bases, and 14 bases separated the two germline ends. This CDR3 is built from 14 residues.

The rearrangement links TRBV11-3 to TRBJ2-1, with a tentative D call TRBD1 (6 bases). Germline V gene lookup returns CDR1 SGHNT and CDR2 YENEEA. The CDR3 sequence is 13 residues long. The V and J ends lost 1 base and 9 bases respectively, with 10 bases between them. In nucleotides, the CDR3 is TGTGCCAGCAGCTTAGTTGGGGGCGGTGAGCAGTTCTTC. Amino acid sequence: CASSLVGGGEQFF.

The chain couples TRBV5-5 to TRBJ2-5, with a weak D call TRBD2 (5 bases). The CDR3 runs to 14 residues. Trimming took off 4 bases at V and 5 bases at J, with 15 bases between the two ends. Germline V gene sequence: CDR1 SGHKS, CDR2 YYEKEE (reference sequence). The CDR3 DNA is TGTGCCAGCAGCCCGGGGTTGCTAGTGGAGACCCAGTACTTC. Translated: CASSPGLLVETQYF.

This chain joins TRBV10-3 and TRBJ2-1, with 10 bases lining up with TRBD2. The J segment lost 7 bases and the V segment lost 2 bases, leaving 8 bases of the junction unmatched. The length of the CDR3 is 16 residues. Per germline, CDR1 ENHRY and CDR2 SYGVKD. In DNA, the CDR3 is TGTGCCATCAGTGAGGGCCTAGCGGGAGTAAAAAATGAGCAGTTCTTC. Encoded protein: CAISEGLAGVKNEQFF.

CDR3 loop: CASSYGSRRGTGELFF. CDR3 sequence (DNA): TGTGCCAGCAGTTACGGGAGCAGGAGAGGCACCGGGGAGCTGTTTTTT. The chain recombines TRBV6-6 with TRBJ2-2; D is possibly TRBD2 (5 bases). The CDR3 spans 16 residues. Germline V lookup: CDR1 MNHNY, CDR2 SVGAGI (reference sequence). V dropped 2 bases and J dropped 4 bases, with 14 bases sitting between them.

This rearrangement joins TRBV5-4 to TRBJ2-2; possible D gene TRBD1, 5 bases. The CDR3 has 15 residues. Germline V lookup: CDR1 SGHNT, CDR2 YYREEE (reference sequence). Trimming cost V 1 base and J 1 base, with 8 bases left between them. CDR3 sequence reads: CASSLRQLNTGELFF. CDR3 nucleotide sequence: TGTGCCAGCAGCTTGAGACAGCTGAACACCGGGGAGCTGTTTTTT. Drawing the rest from reference TRBV5-4 and TRBJ2-2, the complete variable domain is ETGVTQSPTHLIKTRGQQVTLRCSSQSGHNTVSWYQQALGQGPQFIFQYYREEENGRGNFPPRFSGLQFPNYSSELNVNALELDDSALYLCASSLRQLNTGELFFGEGSRLTVL.

Turning to this clone: Distinct nucleotide sequences in the sample also encode this CDR3. The chain couples TRBV7-2 to TRBJ1-3; D is perhaps TRBD1 (5 bases). V lost 1 base, J lost 3 bases, and 10 bases lay in between. The CDR3 runs 15 residues. From germline, CDR1 is SGHTA and CDR2 FQGNSA. The CDR3 region is CASSLVGTGGNTIYF. DNA for the CDR3: TGTGCCAGCAGCTTAGTTGGGACCGGTGGAAACACCATATATTTT.

This clone was picked up one time. The chain has TRBV7-2 and TRBJ2-3, with 13 bases that match TRBD2. CDR3 size: 16 residues. The ends lost 1 base at V and 6 bases at J; junction bases unmatched: 4. Germline CDR1 is SGHTA and CDR2 is FQGNSA. The CDR3, as DNA: TGTGCCAGCAGCTTAGATGGGACTAGCGGGGTTGATACGCAGTATTTT. Translated, it gives CASSLDGTSGVDTQYF.

The chain recombines TRBV14 with TRBJ1-4; D unresolved. Trimming left V 0 bases short and J 9 bases short, with 14 bases between. This CDR3 spans 15 amino acids. Per germline, CDR1 SGHDN and CDR2 FVKESK. DNA for the CDR3: TGTGCCAGCAGCCAAGAAAGAAGCCTCACTCAAAAACTGTTTTTT. This sequence encodes CASSQERSLTQKLFF. The complete variable domain, with remaining parts taken from reference TRBV14 and TRBJ1-4, reads EAGVTQFPSHSVIEKGQTVTLRCDPISGHDNLYWYRRVMGKEIKFLLHFVKESKQDESGMPNNRFLAERTGGTYSTLKVQPAELEDSGVYFCASSQERSLTQKLFFGSGTQLSVL.

The chain combines TRBV27 with TRBJ2-3; D is unclear. Trimming pared 4 bases from V and 4 bases from J, leaving 18 bases between. The germline gives CDR1 MNHEY, CDR2 SMNVEV (reference sequence). The CDR3 extends over 16 amino acids. CDR3 sequence: CASSSTTLVGPDTQYF. The CDR3 bases are TGTGCCAGCAGTTCAACTACTCTAGTGGGTCCAGATACGCAGTATTTT.

This clone has a single count. The rearrangement joins TRBV28 to TRBJ1-2; tentatively, D is TRBD1 (6 bases). CDR1 is MDHEN and CDR2 is SYDVKM in the germline V gene. The V end lost 5 bases, the J end lost 1 base, and 11 bases lay between the germline ends. This CDR3 contains 14 residues. The CDR3 nucleotides are TGTGCCAGCAGTGAACAGGGTTTTAACTATGGCTACACCTTC. It encodes CASSEQGFNYGYTF.

The CDR3 loop reads CAWVNGRPSYEQYF. CDR3 DNA sequence: TGTGCCTGGGTCAACGGGAGGCCCTCCTACGAGCAGTACTTC. The chain has TRBV30 and TRBJ2-7; 7 positions match TRBD2. V was pared by 5 bases and J by 0 bases, with 7 bases of the junction left unmatched. CDR3 size: 14 residues. Germline V gives CDR1 GTSNPN, CDR2 SVGIG (reference sequence).

CDR3 bases: TGTGCCAGTAGAAAGACCGGGACAAAGGTAGCTGGCTACACCTTC. Protein product: CASRKTGTKVAGYTF. The chain links TRBV19 to TRBJ1-2; D is perhaps TRBD1 (6 bases). CDR1 LNHDA and CDR2 SQIVND come from the germline V gene (reference sequence). The CDR3 is made up of 15 amino acids. V was shortened by 6 bases and J by 7 bases, with 21 bases between the two germline ends.

J is TRBJ2-7 and V is TRBV5-1, with D perhaps matching TRBD1 or TRBD2 (5 bases each). Germline CDR1 SGHRS, CDR2 YFSETQ. Deletions cut 4 bases from V and 6 bases from J, with 20 bases between. The CDR3 sequence is 15 residues long. CDR3 nucleotides: TGCGCCAGCAGCGGATCCGGGACCGGCGGTTCCGAGCAGTACTTC. The encoded protein is CASSGSGTGGSEQYF.

This clone was recorded only once. The chain employs TRBV7-9 and TRBJ2-7; possibly TRBD1 or TRBD2 for D (5 bases each). V was trimmed by 4 bases and J by 0 bases, leaving 13 bases between them. Germline CDR1 and CDR2: SEHNR and FQNEAQ (reference sequence). The CDR3 has 15 residues. The CDR3 sequence: CASSYSGLSSYEQYV. The CDR3, as DNA: TGTGCCAGCAGCTACTCGGGGCTAAGCTCCTACGAGCAGTACGTC.

The chain links TRBV2 to TRBJ2-5; 8 bases align to TRBD1. With 5 bases clipped from V and 1 base from J, the junction kept 3 bases outside the gene matches. The germline CDR1 and CDR2 sequences are SNHLY and FYNNEI. This CDR3 comprises 14 residues. CDR3 in DNA: TGTGCCAGCAGTACCGGACAGGGCCAAGAGACCCAGTACTTC. This gives the protein CASSTGQGQETQYF.

The chain is built from TRBV6-5 and TRBJ1-2; D ambiguous. This CDR3 is 13 amino acids long. V gave up 7 bases and J gave up 8 bases, with 17 bases separating them. In germline, CDR1 is MNHEY, CDR2 SVGAGI. The CDR3 coding sequence is TGTGCCAGCACCACGGACGGAGTTGGCGGCTACACCTTC. Amino acid sequence: CASTTDGVGGYTF.

This clone was recorded once. The chain links TRBV7-9 to TRBJ2-1; 9 bases agree with TRBD1. Germline CDR1 SEHNR, CDR2 FQNEAQ (reference sequence). V was pared by 5 bases and J by 5 bases, with 7 bases of the junction left unmatched. The CDR3 runs to 15 residues. The CDR3: CASSPPGQGDNEQFF. In DNA form, the CDR3 reads TGTGCCAGCAGCCCCCCGGGACAGGGTGACAATGAGCAGTTCTTC.

The V and J genes are TRBV27 and TRBJ2-2; D gene ambiguous. Trimming pared 6 bases from V and 7 bases from J, leaving 9 bases between. Looked up from germline, CDR1 is MNHEY and CDR2 is SMNVEV (reference sequence). This CDR3 has 12 amino acids. The CDR3 loop is CASRLSLGELFF. CDR3 in DNA: TGTGCCAGCAGACTTTCTCTCGGGGAGCTGTTTTTT.

The chain uses TRBV7-2 and TRBJ2-1, with 9 bases matching TRBD2. The CDR3 runs 15 residues. V was clipped by 6 bases and J by 7 bases; unmatched bases: 10. The V gene's germline CDR1 is SGHTA and CDR2 FQGNSA. The CDR3 DNA follows: TGTGCCAGCAGTTTTAGCGGGAGCTTGGGGAATGAGCAGTTCTTC. This codes for CASSFSGSLGNEQFF.

This clone was detected a few times. For the CDR3, the DNA is TGTGCCAGCAGTTACGAGGGGCTAGATACGCAGTATTTT. Protein sequence: CASSYEGLDTQYF. J is TRBJ2-3 and V is TRBV6-6, with D perhaps TRBD1 or TRBD2 (5 bases each). CDR1 is MNHNY and CDR2 is SVGAGI in the germline V gene (reference sequence). V shed 2 bases and J shed 5 bases, with 8 bases lying between them. This CDR3 has 13 amino acids.

The CDR3 bases are TGTGCCAGCAGCTCGGGACAGACTAACTATGGCTACACCTTC. This codes for CASSSGQTNYGYTF. The V gene is TRBV11-2, the J gene TRBJ1-2; TRBD1 aligns across 7 bases. Germline CDR1 and CDR2: SGHAT and FQNNGV. The CDR3 totals 14 residues. Trimming cost V 4 bases and J 0 bases; bases outside gene matches: 2.